This T cell receptor beta chain was captured by sequencing in a study of cytomegalovirus exposure and HLA in healthy donors. In the PCR, 60 Vbeta and 13 Jbeta primers were used. Profiling relied on immunoSEQ multiplex PCR, and the TCRdb table lists in-frame clones only, not all of them. The table shows roughly 140,000 clones, with about 76% occurring only once. Regarding the study as a whole: Relative to the approximately 700-donor mean, N-insertions were reportedly fewer in an Asian-associated ancestry cluster in a later analysis. Using a false discovery rate of 0.05, a later analysis showed that fewer than 20,000 TCR beta sequences were associated with HLA alleles. In a later analysis, TCR beta V- and J-gene trimming showed a link to a missense DCLRE1C variant. Accurate predictions that matched the HLA-A and HLA-B alleles of most subjects were reportedly made from TCR beta sequences.

The V gene's germline CDR1 is GTSNPN and CDR2 SVGIG (reference sequence). The CDR3 is 10 amino acids. This clone has only a few counts. As yet, its antigen is unknown. One end of the junction is discordant with germline, which a read error may explain. This sequence originates from a human donor in good health. Material for sequencing was PBMCs. This chain joins TRBV30 and TRBJ1-1; a weak D match, TRBD1 (5 bases). CDR3 DNA sequence: TGTGCCTGGAGTGTAGGGGCAGTCAACTTT. It encodes CAWSVGAVNF.